The T cell receptor beta chain described here comes from a study of blood T cell repertoires in COVID-19. Study background: COVID-19 samples collected from the United States, Italy and Spain covered acute and convalescent phases. T cells, B-cell-depleted T cells, or PBMCs provided the cDNA or gDNA that served as material.

Authors' data handling: Reference gene primer amplification gave nucleated cell count estimates. TCRdb's copy holds only in-frame clones and misses some; the assay was immunoSEQ multiplex PCR. V, J and clone size reflect that table, while D and trimming were determined from the DNA. The repertoire holds about 21,000 clones, with over 80% as singletons. Germline-derived CDR1 and CDR2 are SGHTA and FQGTGA. Trimming cost V 5 bases and J 1 base; bases outside gene matches: 3. The CDR3 has 15 residues. This clone showed up just a few times. The source is a man at least 80 years old with active or convalescent COVID-19. Material: peripheral blood. The chain is built from TRBV7-3 and TRBJ2-7, with 12 bases aligning to TRBD2. The DNA for the CDR3 is TGTGCCAGCAGCCAGACTAGCGGGGGTTCCTACGAGCAGTACTTC. This encodes CASSQTSGGSYEQYF.